These T cell receptor beta chains were read from a single sample in a study of blood T cell repertoires in COVID-19. Libraries were prepared by immunoSEQ multiplex PCR; TCRdb keeps only in-frame clonotypes and omits some of them. In the table there are some 170,000 clones, roughly 80% of which are singletons. Sequenced input: peripheral blood. The source is a man aged 70-80 years with acute or convalescent COVID-19. Each CDR3 is given with its conserved first and last residue. A D gene is named only where the DNA matches it firmly. Where a row states a size, it is once, few, many or the class of an expanded clone; other rows omit it.

J gene | CDR3 length | D gene | V gene | clone size | CDR3 protein | CDR3 DNA
TRBJ1-1 | 14 | . | TRBV6-7 | . | CASSYSDRNTEAFF | TGTGCCAGCAGTTACTCGGACAGGAACACTGAAGCTTTCTTT
TRBJ1-2 | 13 | TRBD1 | TRBV10-3 | . | CAMGTGGDYGYTF | TGTGCCATGGGGACAGGGGGCGACTATGGCTACACCTTC
TRBJ2-1 | 16 | . | TRBV19 | . | CASSTPGDPMHYEQFF | TGTGCCAGTAGTACTCCGGGAGATCCGATGCACTATGAGCAGTTCTTC
TRBJ1-4 | 16 | . | TRBV19 | . | CASSIWGQGIGEKLFF | TGTGCCAGTAGTATTTGGGGCCAGGGGATTGGCGAAAAACTGTTTTTT
TRBJ1-2 | 13 | . | TRBV28 | few | CASKEGRNYGYTF | TGTGCCAGTAAGGAGGGGCGGAACTATGGCTACACCTTC
TRBJ1-1 | 12 | . | TRBV10-3 | once | CAISEQNTEAFF | TGTGCCATCAGTGAGCAGAACACTGAAGCTTTCTTT
TRBJ1-2 | 12 | . | TRBV19 | . | CASTQGNYGYTF | TGTGCCAGTACGCAGGGTAACTATGGCTACACCTTC
TRBJ2-3 | 16 | . | TRBV24-1 | . | CATSDSQGGDRNTQYF | TGTGCCACCAGTGATTCCCAGGGTGGGGATCGGAATACGCAGTATTTT
TRBJ2-2 | 15 | TRBD1 | TRBV11-3 | . | CAIILRDRAAGELFF | TGTGCCATTATTCTCCGGGACAGGGCCGCCGGGGAGCTGTTTTTT
TRBJ1-2 | 15 | TRBD1 | TRBV6-5 | . | CASSKSGTGDYGYTF | TGTGCCAGCAGTAAATCCGGGACAGGGGACTATGGCTACACCTTC
TRBJ2-2 | 13 | . | TRBV2 | . | CASTPRVTGELFF | TGTGCCAGCACCCCCCGGGTCACCGGGGAGCTGTTTTTT
TRBJ1-4 | 15 | . | TRBV6-6 | . | CASSYSTGPNEKLFF | TGTGCCAGCAGTTACTCGACAGGCCCTAATGAAAAACTGTTTTTT
TRBJ1-1 | 13 | . | TRBV30 | . | CAWSVQGVDEAFF | TGTGCCTGGAGTGTACAGGGTGTAGATGAAGCTTTCTTT
TRBJ2-1 | 16 | TRBD2 | TRBV4-3 | . | CASSQEGGGFYNEQFF | TGCGCCAGCAGCCAAGAAGGCGGGGGTTTTTACAATGAGCAGTTCTTC
TRBJ2-1 | 14 | TRBD1 | TRBV9 | . | CASRPGQGYNEQFF | TGTGCCAGCAGACCCGGACAGGGGTACAATGAGCAGTTCTTC
TRBJ2-7 | 14 | TRBD1 | TRBV18 | once | CASSPRTGGDEQYF | TGTGCCAGCTCACCCCGGACAGGGGGCGACGAGCAGTACTTC
TRBJ2-3 | 15 | . | TRBV6-5 | . | CASSLSGISTDTQYF | TGTGCCAGCAGCCTTAGCGGCATAAGCACAGATACGCAGTATTTT
TRBJ2-3 | 17 | TRBD2 | TRBV6-1 | . | CASSEGLAGGRTDTQYF | TGTGCCAGCAGTGAAGGTCTAGCGGGGGGCCGCACAGATACGCAGTATTTT
TRBJ2-2 | 13 | . | TRBV5-1 | . | CASSSAGTGELFF | TGCGCCAGCAGTTCGGCGGGCACCGGGGAGCTGTTTTTT
TRBJ1-4 | 13 | . | TRBV19 | . | CATQTQEGEKLFF | TGTGCCACCCAGACCCAGGAGGGTGAAAAACTGTTTTTT
TRBJ2-5 | 15 | TRBD1 | TRBV5-1 | . | CASSLPMGQQETQYF | TGCGCCAGCAGCTTACCCATGGGACAGCAAGAGACCCAGTACTTC
TRBJ1-1 | 13 | . | TRBV6-5 | . | CASISEMNTEAFF | TGTGCCAGCATATCGGAGATGAACACTGAAGCTTTCTTT
TRBJ1-4 | 12 | . | TRBV20-1 | . | CSASGTYEKLFF | TGCAGTGCTAGTGGGACATACGAAAAACTGTTTTTT
TRBJ1-5 | 15 | . | TRBV10-3 | . | CAISESGPQDQPQHF | TGTGCCATCAGTGAGTCGGGCCCACAGGACCAGCCCCAGCATTTT
TRBJ2-2 | 14 | . | TRBV14 | . | CASSQGPVTGELFF | TGTGCCAGCAGCCAAGGTCCGGTCACCGGGGAGCTGTTTTTT
TRBJ2-1 | 16 | TRBD2 | TRBV28 | . | CASSSPTSGSSNEQFF | TGTGCCAGCAGTTCACCAACTAGCGGGAGTTCGAATGAGCAGTTCTTC
TRBJ2-1 | 15 | TRBD1 | TRBV11-3 | . | CASSGQGRSYNEQFF | TGTGCCAGCAGCGGACAGGGGAGGTCCTACAATGAGCAGTTCTTC
TRBJ2-1 | 12 | TRBD2 | TRBV12-3/TRBV12-4 | . | CASSRTSDEQFF | TGTGCCAGCAGCCGGACTAGCGATGAGCAGTTCTTC
TRBJ1-2 | 17 | TRBD1 | TRBV6-2/TRBV6-3 | . | CASSYSTMDRFDYGYTF | TGTGCCAGCAGTTACTCAACAATGGACAGGTTCGACTATGGCTACACCTTC
TRBJ1-4 | 16 | . | TRBV28 | . | CASSFLGGRTNEKLFF | TGTGCCAGCAGTTTCCTGGGGGGACGCACTAATGAAAAACTGTTTTTT
TRBJ2-5 | 15 | . | TRBV12-5 | . | CASGGANLYQETQYF | TGTGCTAGTGGGGGGGCCAACCTGTACCAAGAGACCCAGTACTTC
TRBJ2-1 | 15 | TRBD2 | TRBV9 | once | CASSVVQRGAAEQFF | TGTGCCAGCAGCGTAGTCCAGCGGGGGGCGGCTGAGCAGTTCTTC
TRBJ2-1 | 11 | TRBD2 | TRBV9 | . | CASSGSGTSVF | TGTGCCAGCAGCGGCTCCGGGACTAGCGTCTTC
TRBJ2-3 | 14 | TRBD2 | TRBV28 | . | CASTGTSGTDTQYF | TGTGCCAGCACTGGGACTAGCGGCACAGATACGCAGTATTTT
TRBJ1-3 | 16 | . | TRBV2 | . | CASSEQMSGFGNTIYF | TGTGCCAGCAGTGAACAGATGTCAGGGTTTGGAAACACCATATATTTT
TRBJ1-2 | 16 | TRBD1 | TRBV5-1 | . | CASSLSPGQGVYGYTF | TGCGCCAGCAGCTTATCCCCGGGACAGGGGGTATATGGCTACACCTTC
TRBJ1-6 | 13 | . | TRBV5-1 | few | CASKPGEDSPLHF | TGCGCCAGCAAACCGGGAGAGGATTCACCCCTCCACTTT
TRBJ1-2 | 12 | TRBD1 | TRBV12-3/TRBV12-4 | . | CASSRTGTDYTF | TGTGCCAGCAGTCGGACCGGGACAGACTACACCTTC
TRBJ2-6 | 15 | . | TRBV7-2 | . | CASSLEGSGANVLTF | TGTGCCAGCAGCTTAGAGGGGTCTGGGGCCAACGTCCTGACTTTC
TRBJ1-3 | 16 | . | TRBV11-2 | . | CASSPGGRTSGNTIYF | TGTGCCAGCAGCCCCGGGGGGCGAACCTCTGGAAACACCATATATTTT
TRBJ1-5 | 16 | . | TRBV5-5 | . | CASKPLWQGENQPQHF | TGTGCCAGCAAGCCCCTGTGGCAGGGCGAGAATCAGCCCCAGCATTTT
TRBJ2-6 | 16 | . | TRBV3-1/TRBV3-2 | many | CASSRLAAGGANVLTF | TGTGCCAGCAGCCGCCTTGCGGCCGGTGGGGCCAACGTCCTGACTTTC
TRBJ2-7 | 15 | . | TRBV9 | few | CASSDPRVAPYEQYF | TGTGCCAGCAGCGACCCTCGGGTAGCTCCCTACGAGCAGTACTTC
TRBJ2-2 | 16 | TRBD2 | TRBV7-3 | . | CASSLLGGRDLGELFF | TGTGCCAGCAGCTTATTAGGCGGGAGGGACCTCGGGGAGCTGTTTTTT
TRBJ1-5 | 12 | . | TRBV24-1 | . | CATSRQDQPQHF | TGTGCCACCAGCAGACAGGATCAGCCCCAGCATTTT
TRBJ1-4 | 15 | . | TRBV7-9 | . | CASSLDGTRNEKLFF | TGTGCCAGCAGCTTAGATGGTACAAGAAATGAAAAACTGTTTTTT
TRBJ1-1 | 17 | TRBD1 | TRBV7-2 | . | CASSSPATGTGYTEAFF | TGTGCCAGCAGCTCCCCCGCCACCGGGACAGGGTACACTGAAGCTTTCTTT
TRBJ2-1 | 12 | . | TRBV29-1 | . | CSVVGGYNEQFF | TGCAGCGTTGTAGGCGGATACAATGAGCAGTTCTTC
TRBJ1-1 | 14 | TRBD1 | TRBV29-1 | . | CSVADRGRITEAFF | TGCAGCGTGGCCGACAGGGGGCGGATCACTGAAGCTTTCTTT
TRBJ1-3 | 17 | TRBD1 | TRBV18 | once | CASSLPGTASSGNTIYF | TGTGCCAGCTCACTACCTGGGACAGCAAGCTCTGGAAACACCATATATTTT
TRBJ2-2 | 14 | . | TRBV7-2 | . | CASSLLRNTGELFF | TGTGCCAGCAGCTTATTGCGGAACACCGGGGAGCTGTTTTTT
TRBJ2-3 | 13 | TRBD2 | TRBV12-3/TRBV12-4 | . | CASLAGAVDTQYF | TGTGCCAGCTTAGCGGGAGCGGTCGATACGCAGTATTTT
TRBJ1-3 | 14 | . | TRBV10-2 | . | CASSADSSGNTIYF | TGCGCCAGCAGTGCGGACAGCTCTGGAAACACCATATATTTT
TRBJ1-1 | 13 | . | TRBV3-1/TRBV3-2 | once | CATVGQKDTEAFF | TGTGCCACGGTCGGACAGAAGGACACTGAAGCTTTCTTT
TRBJ2-7 | 14 | . | TRBV6-1 | . | CASSEGGVEYEQYF | TGTGCCAGCAGTGAAGGGGGGGTAGAGTACGAGCAGTACTTC
TRBJ2-3 | 15 | TRBD2 | TRBV5-1 | . | CASSLLAGETDTQYF | TGCGCCAGCAGCTTACTAGCGGGGGAGACAGATACGCAGTATTTT
TRBJ1-2 | 13 | . | TRBV7-2 | . | CASEPGQNYGYTF | TGTGCCAGCGAACCTGGGCAGAACTATGGCTACACCTTC
TRBJ1-2 | 12 | . | TRBV5-1 | . | CASSAGNYGYTF | TGCGCCAGCAGCGCAGGGAACTATGGCTACACCTTC
TRBJ2-3 | 15 | . | TRBV6-2/TRBV6-3 | . | CASGYLGRNTDTQYF | TGTGCCAGCGGTTACTTAGGGAGGAACACAGATACGCAGTATTTT
TRBJ2-7 | 13 | . | TRBV30 | few | CAWLGTGFYEQYF | TGTGCCTGGCTCGGGACTGGCTTCTACGAGCAGTACTTC